These 10 T cell receptor beta chains share one sample of origin, sequenced in a study of regulatory T cells in long-lasting Graves disease (dated by TCRdb to the early 2020s). The time point label, read with the paper, signifies: persistent/refractory GD, antithyroid drugs over 5 years with positive TRAb. For both TCR sequencing and RNA sequencing, RNA was extracted from PBMCs in TRIzol. Library preparation used multiplex PCR. This sample was sequenced with an Illumina HiSeq 4000. CDR3 regions were amplified by Arm-PCR with iRepertoire HTBI primers to construct TCR beta libraries. TCRdb cleaned the public reads at Q25 with fastp, built clones with MiXCR and kept in-frame beta chains. CDR3 protein duplicates are merged, each entry listing the most common genes and DNA. The sample table lists about 300,000 distinct CDR3 sequences, roughly 21% of them with a count of one. The ten largest account for roughly three fifths of the sample.

Sequenced here: peripheral blood mononuclear cells (PBMCs), sampled when the disease was refractory, from a patient treated with antithyroid drugs. The receptors come from a female donor with Graves disease.

This clonotype has just a few counts. The J gene is TRBJ1-5, the V gene TRBV28; D perhaps matches TRBD1 (5 bases). The CDR3 spans 15 residues. Germline CDR1 reads MDHEN; CDR2 reads SYDVKM. With 6 bases removed from V and 4 bases from J, the gap between germline ends came to 16 bases. CDR3 residues: CASSPGGDGNQPQHF. In DNA, the CDR3 is TGTGCCAGCAGCCCAGGTGGGGACGGAAATCAGCCCCAGCATTTT.

The V and J genes are TRBV12-3 or TRBV12-4 and TRBJ2-7, with 8 bases lining up with TRBD2. V shed 5 bases and J 4 bases; nucleotides not matched to a gene: 25. CDR3 length: 20 amino acids. The CDR3, as DNA: TGTGCCAGCAGTCTATCTTGGACAGCTGTTAGCGGGGAGAAAGAATACGAGCAGTACTTC. It encodes CASSLSWTAVSGEKEYEQYF.

There are a few counts of this clonotype. The chain couples TRBV7-3 to TRBJ2-7; the D gene is possibly TRBD2 (6 bases). The V end lost 5 bases, the J end lost 0 bases, and 14 bases lay between the germline ends. The CDR3 is 15 residues long. Germline-derived CDR1 and CDR2 are SGHTA and FQGTGA. CDR3 sequence: CASSLEGSGSYEQYF. The CDR3 DNA is TGTGCCAGCAGCCTAGAAGGTAGCGGCTCCTACGAGCAGTACTTC.

The V call is TRBV20-1, the J call TRBJ1-1, with D unresolved. The CDR3 loop spans 14 amino acids. Germline-derived CDR1 and CDR2 are DFQATT and SNEGSKA (reference sequence). The V and J ends lost 3 bases and 1 base respectively, with 12 bases between them. This CDR3 reads CSASSRGRNTEAFF. The CDR3, as DNA: TGCAGTGCTAGTTCCCGGGGAAGGAACACTGAAGCTTTCTTT.

This clonotype was seen many times. J is TRBJ2-5 and V is TRBV7-2; TRBD1 aligns across 10 bases. Germline CDR1 is SGHTA and CDR2 is FQGNSA. V lost 8 bases to trimming and J lost 0 bases; unmatched junction nucleotides: 6. The CDR3 is 15 amino acids. In DNA, the CDR3 is TGTGCCAGCTGTTCCGGGACAGGGGACCAAGAGACCCAGTACTTC. Residues: CASCSGTGDQETQYF.

This clonotype occurred many times. The rearrangement uses TRBV6-2 or TRBV6-3 and TRBJ1-5; the D gene is possibly TRBD1 (5 bases). Germline V lookup: CDR1 MNHEY, CDR2 SVGEGT. With 6 bases removed from V and 10 bases from J, the gap between germline ends came to 10 bases. The CDR3 totals 11 residues. In DNA form, the CDR3 reads TGTGCCAGCAGCGACGGGGCACCCCAGCATTTT. It encodes CASSDGAPQHF.

The genes are TRBV2 and TRBJ1-2; 10 bases are shared with TRBD1. Unmatched junction bases numbered 13, after V lost 6 bases and J lost 9 bases. The CDR3 runs to 15 residues. Germline V gives CDR1 SNHLY, CDR2 FYNNEI. CDR3 protein: CASSTRQGAYGSYTF. The CDR3, as DNA: TGTGCCAGCAGCACTAGACAGGGGGCGTATGGAAGCTACACCTTC.

This clonotype was found a few times. The chain employs TRBV20-1 and TRBJ2-7, with 9 bases matching TRBD2. This CDR3 has 14 residues. Germline lookup yields CDR1 DFQATT and CDR2 SNEGSKA (reference sequence). V was pared by 5 bases and J by 5 bases, with 10 bases of the junction left unmatched. The CDR3 bases are TGCAGTGCTCCAGTAGCGGGAGAGAGCGACGAGCAGTACTTC. It encodes CSAPVAGESDEQYF.

CDR3 bases: TGCGCCAGCAGCTTTAGCGGGAGTGATGTCGGGGAGCTGTTTTTT. Its protein is CASSFSGSDVGELFF. J is TRBJ2-2 and V is TRBV5-1; 9 bases line up with TRBD2. The CDR3 runs 15 residues. The V gene end was trimmed by 2 bases and the J gene end by 7 bases; junction bases not matched to a gene: 6. Germline CDR1 reads SGHRS; CDR2 reads YFSETQ. Together with reference TRBV5-1 and TRBJ2-2, the CDR3 gives the full variable domain: KAGVTQTPRYLIKTRGQQVTLSCSPISGHRSVSWYQQTPGQGLQFLFEYFSETQRNKGNFPGRFSGRQFSNSRSEMNVSTLELGDSALYLCASSFSGSDVGELFFGEGSRLTVL.

This clonotype was detected many times. The chain is built from TRBV11-2 and TRBJ2-7; D gene uncertain. The germline V gene encodes CDR1 SGHAT and CDR2 FQNNGV. Trimming left V 1 base short and J 2 bases short, with 12 bases between. CDR3 length: 15 amino acids. This CDR3 is CASSLGGGRTYEQYF. CDR3 coding DNA: TGTGCCAGCAGCTTAGGAGGTGGCAGGACCTACGAGCAGTACTTC.